The T cell receptor beta chain under discussion was sequenced for a study of blood T cell repertoires in COVID-19. As originally analysed: Reference gene primer amplification gave estimated nucleated cell counts. Assay used: immunoSEQ multiplex PCR; TCRdb lists only in-frame clones, some missing. V, J and clone size reflect that table, while D and trimming were determined from the DNA. The sample shows around 280,000 clones, around 88% of them seen only once. The CDR3 consists of 15 residues. V dropped 6 bases and J dropped 1 base, with 15 bases sitting between them. Germline CDR1 MNHEY, CDR2 SVGAGI. Sample: peripheral blood. V gene TRBV6-5 combines with J gene TRBJ2-5; D may be TRBD2 (6 bases). This receptor was identified in a woman aged 25 to 39 who had recovered from COVID-19. This CDR3 is CASSDPPGLQETQYF. CDR3 nucleotide sequence: TGTGCCAGCAGCGATCCTCCGGGACTCCAAGAGACCCAGTACTTC.